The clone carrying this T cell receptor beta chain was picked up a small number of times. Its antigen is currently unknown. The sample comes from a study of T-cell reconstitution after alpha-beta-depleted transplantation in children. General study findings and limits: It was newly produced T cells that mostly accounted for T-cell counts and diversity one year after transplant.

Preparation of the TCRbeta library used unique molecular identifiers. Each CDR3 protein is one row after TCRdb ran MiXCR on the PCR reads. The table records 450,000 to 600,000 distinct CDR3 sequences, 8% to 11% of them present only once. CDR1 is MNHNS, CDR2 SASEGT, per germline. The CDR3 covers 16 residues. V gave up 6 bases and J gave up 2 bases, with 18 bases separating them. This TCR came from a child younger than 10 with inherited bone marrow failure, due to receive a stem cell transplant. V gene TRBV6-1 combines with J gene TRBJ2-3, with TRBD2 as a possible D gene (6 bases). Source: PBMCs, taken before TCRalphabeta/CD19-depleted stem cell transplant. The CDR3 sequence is CASSPPSRGLTDTQYF. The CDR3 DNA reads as TGTGCCAGCAGCCCTCCTTCCCGGGGACTCACAGATACGCAGTATTTT.